A single sample gave rise to the 10 T cell receptor beta chains below, sequenced in a study of radiation and T cells in renal cell carcinoma. Here immunoSEQ multiplex PCR was the method, and the copy in TCRdb shows in-frame clones only, minus some. The sample holds tens of thousands of clones, 86% seen once. Time point given: blood 2 weeks post-SBRT. This sample's treatment: 15 Gy SBRT to primary tumor, nephrectomy 4 weeks later. Sequencing was performed on blood, taken from a patient whose treatment included radiotherapy and nephrectomy. All receptors derive from a woman aged 45-65 years with renal cell carcinoma.

The chain couples TRBV11-2 to TRBJ2-7; 7 nucleotides align to TRBD2. Germline trimming cut 1 base from V and 6 bases from J; bases unmatched to any gene: 9. The CDR3 has 15 residues. Germline V gene lookup returns CDR1 SGHAT and CDR2 FQNNGV. The CDR3 reads CASSLGVTSIGEQYF. CDR3 nucleotide sequence: TGTGCCAGCAGCTTAGGTGTGACTAGCATCGGCGAGCAGTACTTC.

A single count supports this clone. The V and J genes are TRBV7-2 and TRBJ2-7; 7 bases agree with TRBD2. Germline CDR1 SGHTA, CDR2 FQGNSA. This CDR3 has 17 amino acids. The V gene end was trimmed by 2 bases and the J gene end by 0 bases; junction bases not matched to a gene: 10. For the CDR3, the DNA is TGTGCCAGCAGCTTATCTCGTAGCGGGCGATTCTCCTACGAGCAGTACTTC. This sequence encodes CASSLSRSGRFSYEQYF.

A word on this clone: Other DNA sequences in this specimen translate into the identical CDR3. V usage is TRBV25-1 and J usage is TRBJ1-2; weak D call: TRBD1 (5 bases). Germline lookup yields CDR1 MGHDK and CDR2 SYGVNS. The length of the CDR3 is 12 residues. V lost 2 bases to trimming and J lost 7 bases, with 8 bases between them. CDR3 amino acids: CASSEGGGGYTF. DNA of the CDR3: TGTGCCAGCAGTGAAGGCGGGGGTGGCTACACCTTC.

This clone was seen a few times. This chain connects TRBV6-1 to TRBJ2-7; 13 positions match TRBD2. CDR3 length equals 14 residues. In germline, CDR1 is MNHNS, CDR2 SASEGT. V lost 8 bases to trimming and J lost 4 bases; unmatched junction nucleotides: 5. CDR3 in amino acids: CASLGTSGIYEQYF. The CDR3 DNA is TGTGCCAGCCTCGGGACTAGCGGGATTTACGAGCAGTACTTC.

This chain connects TRBV4-3 to TRBJ1-5; D is ambiguous. V was trimmed by 1 base and J by 9 bases, leaving 7 bases between them. The CDR3 is made up of 12 amino acids. The V gene's germline CDR1 is LGHNA and CDR2 YSLEER. CDR3 sequence (DNA): TGCGCCAGCAGCCAAGGAGGAGGGCCCCAGCATTTT. It specifies CASSQGGGPQHF.

The chain recombines TRBV18 with TRBJ1-1; D is uncertain. The V gene's germline CDR1 is KGHSH and CDR2 LQKENI. The V end lost 3 bases, the J end lost 3 bases, and 8 bases lay between the germline ends. This CDR3 is built from 13 residues. The DNA for the CDR3 is TGTGCCAGCTCACCCGCTAGGGACACTGAAGCTTTCTTT. Its protein product is CASSPARDTEAFF. Looking up the rest from reference TRBV18 and TRBJ1-1 gives the full variable domain: NAGVMQNPRHLVRRRGQEARLRCSPMKGHSHVYWYRQLPEEGLKFMVYLQKENIIDESGMPKERFSAEFPKEGPSILRIQQVVRGDSAAYFCASSPARDTEAFFGQGTRLTVV.

The rearrangement uses TRBV5-4 and TRBJ2-3, with D possibly being TRBD1 (5 bases). The CDR3 contains 16 residues. Germline V CDR1 and CDR2: SGHNT, YYREEE (reference sequence). Trimming cost V 4 bases and J 0 bases, with 15 bases left between them. The CDR3 DNA follows: TGTGCCAGCAGCCTAGGGGCGCAGAGAAGCACAGATACGCAGTATTTT. Protein: CASSLGAQRSTDTQYF.

The chain recombines TRBV5-1 with TRBJ1-2; no firm D call. Between the trimmed V and J ends, which lost 4 bases and 4 bases, there was a span of 17 bases. CDR3 length: 15 amino acids. CDR1 SGHRS and CDR2 YFSETQ come from the germline V gene. The CDR3 nucleotides are TGCGCCAGCAGCCCCAATGGGCTGACTAGCTATGGCTACACCTTC. Amino acid sequence: CASSPNGLTSYGYTF.

This chain links TRBV5-4 with TRBJ2-3, with unresolved D. Per the germline V gene, CDR1 is SGHNT and CDR2 is YYREEE (reference sequence). The CDR3 has 13 residues. Trimming took 5 bases from V and 3 from J, leaving 10 bases between them. CDR3 region: CASRALETDTQYF. CDR3 DNA sequence: TGTGCCAGCAGGGCGTTGGAGACAGATACGCAGTATTTT.

This rearrangement joins TRBV28 to TRBJ2-7; the D gene is possibly TRBD2 (6 bases). Looked up from germline, CDR1 is MDHEN and CDR2 is SYDVKM. Between the trimmed V and J ends, which lost 4 bases and 3 bases, there was a span of 13 bases. The CDR3 has 14 amino acids. The CDR3 spells CASSSREIFYEQYF. The CDR3 DNA is TGTGCCAGCAGTTCACGGGAGATCTTCTACGAGCAGTACTTC. Supplemented by reference TRBV28 and TRBJ2-7, the full variable domain reads DVKVTQSSRYLVKRTGEKVFLECVQDMDHENMFWYRQDPGLGLRLIYFSYDVKMKEKGDIPEGYSVSREKKERFSLILESASTNQTSMYLCASSSREIFYEQYFGPGTRLTVT.